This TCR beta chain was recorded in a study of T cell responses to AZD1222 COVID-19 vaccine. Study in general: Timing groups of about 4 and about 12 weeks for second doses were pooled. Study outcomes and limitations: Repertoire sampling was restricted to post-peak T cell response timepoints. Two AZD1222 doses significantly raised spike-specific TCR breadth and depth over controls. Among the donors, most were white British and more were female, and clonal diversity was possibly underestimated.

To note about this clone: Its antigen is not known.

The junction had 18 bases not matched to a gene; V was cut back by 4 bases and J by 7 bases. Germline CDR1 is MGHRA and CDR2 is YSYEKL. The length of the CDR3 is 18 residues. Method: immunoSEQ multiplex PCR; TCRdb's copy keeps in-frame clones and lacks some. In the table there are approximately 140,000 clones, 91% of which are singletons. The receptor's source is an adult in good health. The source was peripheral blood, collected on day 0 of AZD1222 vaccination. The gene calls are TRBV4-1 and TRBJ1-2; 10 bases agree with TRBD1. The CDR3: CASSPRPPETGGAGGYTF. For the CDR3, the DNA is TGCGCCAGCAGCCCTCGTCCCCCCGAGACAGGGGGCGCGGGTGGCTACACCTTC.